A single sample gave rise to the 27 T cell receptor beta chains below, sequenced in a study of OX40 agonist ivuxolimab in advanced cancers. TCRdb keeps only in-frame clones here, not all; method: immunoSEQ multiplex PCR. The table records over 70,000 clones, roughly 90% of them present only once. Sequenced material: CD4+ or CD8+ T cells sorted from blood, taken in a trial of the OX40 agonist ivuxolimab. Receptors originate from an adult with an advanced solid tumor such as melanoma, head and neck, liver or kidney cancer.

The CDR3: CASSLTGNQPQHF. In nucleotides, the CDR3 is TGTGCCAGCAGCTTAACCGGGAATCAGCCCCAGCATTTT. The V gene is TRBV7-3, the J gene TRBJ1-5; no firm D call. The V gene lost 0 bases and the J gene lost 4 bases, with 4 bases spanning the gap. The germline V gene encodes CDR1 SGHTA and CDR2 FQGTGA. The CDR3 spans 13 residues.

The chain recombines TRBV15 with TRBJ2-7; 15 bases map to TRBD2. The CDR3 is made up of 20 amino acids. J gave up 4 bases and V 0 bases, and 13 bases lay outside the gene matches. CDR1 LNHNV and CDR2 YYDKDF come from the germline V gene (reference sequence). DNA of the CDR3: TGTGCCACCAGCAGAGAACCTAGGACTAGCGGGAGGGCCCGGTTTTACGAGCAGTACTTC. Protein: CATSREPRTSGRARFYEQYF.

The J gene is TRBJ1-5, the V gene TRBV16, with D tentatively TRBD1 (5 bases). V shed 1 base and J shed 2 bases, with 6 bases lying between them. Germline lookup yields CDR1 KGHSY and CDR2 FQNENV. The CDR3 totals 14 residues. In DNA form, the CDR3 reads TGTGCCAGCAGCCAATTAGGGGGCAATCAGCCCCAGCATTTT. Encoded protein: CASSQLGGNQPQHF.

The chain has TRBV29-1 and TRBJ1-1; maybe TRBD1 (6 bases). The CDR3 length is 11 residues. The V end lost 7 bases, the J end lost 10 bases, and 16 bases lay between the germline ends. Germline-derived CDR1 and CDR2 are SQVTM and ANQGSEA. The CDR3 sequence: CSGRDTKGAFF. The CDR3 region has the DNA TGCAGCGGCCGGGACACAAAGGGAGCTTTCTTT.

The CDR3 is CASRLAATDTQYF. CDR3 in DNA: TGTGCCAGCAGACTAGCGGCCACAGATACGCAGTATTTT. The chain uses TRBV11-2 and TRBJ2-3; 8 nucleotides line up with TRBD2. This CDR3 region has 13 residues. With 6 bases clipped from V and 2 bases from J, the junction kept 1 base outside the gene matches. Germline V gene sequence: CDR1 SGHAT, CDR2 FQNNGV.

CDR3 sequence: CASSPRTSGRARGNEQFF. The CDR3 nucleotides read TGTGCCAGCAGCCCGCGGACTAGCGGGAGGGCCAGGGGGAATGAGCAGTTCTTC. The chain couples TRBV7-8 to TRBJ2-1; 15 bases are a match to TRBD2. The germline V gene has CDR1 SGHVS and CDR2 FQNEAQ. Losses at the gene ends were 5 bases for V and 7 bases for J; bases not matched to a gene: 12. CDR3 length equals 18 residues.

The V and J genes are TRBV18 and TRBJ2-5, with a tentative D call TRBD1 (5 bases). Germline-derived CDR1 and CDR2 are KGHSH and LQKENI. Trimming shortened V by 4 bases and J by 3 bases, and 15 bases separated the two germline ends. This CDR3 has 15 residues. The CDR3 DNA follows: TGTGCCAGCTCACGGGGTGGGGCAGACGAAGAGACCCAGTACTTC. Its protein is CASSRGGADEETQYF.

This chain links TRBV7-2 with TRBJ1-4; D unresolved. The V gene lost 5 bases and the J gene lost 7 bases, with 14 bases spanning the gap. Germline lookup yields CDR1 SGHTA and CDR2 FQGNSA. The CDR3 has 14 residues. CDR3 nucleotides: TGTGCCAGCAGCCCGGGGAGCGCCGGTGAAAAACTGTTTTTT. It codes for CASSPGSAGEKLFF.

V is TRBV5-4 and J is TRBJ2-7, with 9 bases identical to TRBD1. CDR1 SGHNT and CDR2 YYREEE come from the germline V gene (reference sequence). V dropped 3 bases and J dropped 6; count of bases not matched to a gene: 7. This CDR3 comprises 14 residues. Here the CDR3 reads CASSSGTGYSEQYF. The CDR3 DNA sequence: TGTGCCAGCAGCTCCGGGACAGGGTACTCCGAGCAGTACTTC. The variable domain in full, completed from reference TRBV5-4 and TRBJ2-7, reads ETGVTQSPTHLIKTRGQQVTLRCSSQSGHNTVSWYQQALGQGPQFIFQYYREEENGRGNFPPRFSGLQFPNYSSELNVNALELDDSALYLCASSSGTGYSEQYFGPGTRLTVT.

V gene TRBV4-3 combines with J gene TRBJ2-3; D might be TRBD2 (5 bases). There are 15 residues in the CDR3. Germline values: CDR1 LGHNA, CDR2 YSLEER. The germline V and J ends were trimmed by 1 base and 6 bases, with 14 bases remaining between them. The CDR3 DNA sequence: TGCGCCAGCAGCCAAGTGGCAGGACTTGATGATACGCAGTATTTT. Encoded protein: CASSQVAGLDDTQYF.

V usage is TRBV30 and J usage is TRBJ1-1; 7 bases match TRBD1. The CDR3 is 13 residues long. CDR1 is GTSNPN and CDR2 is SVGIG in the germline V gene (reference sequence). With 6 bases clipped from V and 0 bases from J, the junction kept 4 bases outside the gene matches. CDR3 DNA sequence: TGTGCCTGTCAGGGACAGATGAACACTGAAGCTTTCTTT. Translating it yields CACQGQMNTEAFF.

The sample holds one count of this clone. CDR3 sequence: CASSLSGVRTYEQYF. As DNA, the CDR3 is TGTGCCAGCAGCCTTAGCGGGGTGCGGACCTACGAGCAGTACTTC. The chain is built from TRBV6-6 and TRBJ2-7, with 8 bases identical to TRBD2. The CDR3 consists of 15 residues. Germline V gives CDR1 MNHNY, CDR2 SVGAGI (reference sequence). V lost 6 bases to trimming and J lost 2 bases; unmatched junction nucleotides: 9.

This clone was seen just once. This chain links TRBV7-8 with TRBJ1-1, with D uncertain. Per the germline V gene, CDR1 is SGHVS and CDR2 is FQNEAQ. The CDR3 is 14 residues long. Trimming removed 1 base from V and 0 bases from J, with 6 bases in between. In DNA, the CDR3 is TGTGCCAGCAGCTTAGAGGTGGTGAACACTGAAGCTTTCTTT. This encodes CASSLEVVNTEAFF.

The chain couples TRBV9 to TRBJ2-2; no definite D call. Trimming took off 0 bases at V and 3 bases at J, with 12 bases between the two ends. The germline V gene has CDR1 SGDLS and CDR2 YYNGEE. This CDR3 is built from 16 residues. The CDR3 sequence: CASSVDTDEYTGELFF. In DNA form, the CDR3 reads TGTGCCAGCAGCGTAGACACAGACGAATACACCGGGGAGCTGTTTTTT.

The genes are TRBV18 and TRBJ2-1; D possibly corresponds to TRBD2 (6 bases). The CDR3 runs 11 residues. The germline V and J ends were trimmed by 6 bases and 7 bases, with 7 bases remaining between them. The germline CDR1 and CDR2 sequences are KGHSH and LQKENI. CDR3 region: CASSGGNEQFF. As DNA, the CDR3 is TGTGCCAGCTCCGGGGGAAATGAGCAGTTCTTC.

The rearrangement uses TRBV28 and TRBJ2-5, with D unclear. The J call is in doubt because the DNA end fits TRBJ2-7 better. This CDR3 region has 11 residues. Germline loops: CDR1 MDHEN, CDR2 SYDVKM. CDR3 region: CASSQLYEQYF. CDR3 sequence (DNA): TGTGCCAGCAGTCAGCTCTACGAGCAGTACTTC.

This clone was found once. The chain recombines TRBV4-2 with TRBJ2-5; D unclear. The J call is uncertain, as TRBJ2-7 better fits the DNA end. CDR1 is LGHNA and CDR2 is YNFKEQ in the germline V gene. The CDR3 extends over 13 amino acids. The CDR3 is CASSQAVNYEQYF. The CDR3 DNA follows: TGTGCCAGCAGCCAAGCTGTTAACTACGAGCAGTACTTC.

The rearrangement joins TRBV7-2 to TRBJ2-1; possibly TRBD2 for D (6 bases). This CDR3 comprises 17 residues. The germline V and J ends were trimmed by 5 bases and 5 bases, with 22 bases remaining between them. Germline CDR1 is SGHTA and CDR2 is FQGNSA. CDR3 coding DNA: TGTGCCAGCAGCGCGTGGGGTGGGACTCTGGGCCACAATGAGCAGTTCTTC. Translated, it gives CASSAWGGTLGHNEQFF. Drawing the rest from reference TRBV7-2 and TRBJ2-1, the complete variable domain is GAGVSQSPSNKVTEKGKDVELRCDPISGHTALYWYRQSLGQGLEFLIYFQGNSAPDKSGLPSDRFSAERTGGSVSTLTIQRTQQEDSAVYLCASSAWGGTLGHNEQFFGPGTRLTVL.

The genes are TRBV27 and TRBJ2-1; no clear D gene. V was trimmed by 3 bases and J by 2 bases, leaving 11 bases between them. This CDR3 comprises 15 residues. Germline CDR1 MNHEY, CDR2 SMNVEV (reference sequence). The CDR3 DNA reads as TGTGCCAGCAGTTTCTACCCTGCGACCTACAATGAGCAGTTCTTC. Translation gives CASSFYPATYNEQFF.

V is TRBV7-2 and J is TRBJ1-5; 11 bases agree with TRBD1. The V segment lost 5 bases and the J segment 2 bases; nucleotides outside the gene matches: 5. Germline CDR1 SGHTA, CDR2 FQGNSA. The CDR3 sequence is 16 residues long. CDR3 sequence: CASSLGQGGGNQPQHF. CDR3 DNA sequence: TGTGCCAGCAGCCTGGGACAGGGGGGGGGCAATCAGCCCCAGCATTTT.

This sequence joins TRBV19 and TRBJ1-1; a weak D match, TRBD1 (5 bases). Trimming pared 1 base from V and 1 base from J, leaving 7 bases between. Germline loops: CDR1 LNHDA, CDR2 SQIVND (reference sequence). The CDR3 sequence is 14 residues long. The CDR3 coding sequence is TGTGCCAGTAGTATAGGACAGTCGAACACTGAAGCTTTCTTT. Amino acids: CASSIGQSNTEAFF. The full variable domain, with the rest looked up from reference TRBV19 and TRBJ1-1, is DGGITQSPKYLFRKEGQNVTLSCEQNLNHDAMYWYRQDPGQGLRLIYYSQIVNDFQKGDIAEGYSVSREKKESFPLTVTSAQKNPTAFYLCASSIGQSNTEAFFGQGTRLTVV.

This clone was counted between two and nine times. The rearrangement joins TRBV19 to TRBJ1-5; no firm D call. CDR3 length equals 13 residues. Trimming left V 5 bases short and J 6 bases short, with 11 bases between. Looked up from germline, CDR1 is LNHDA and CDR2 is SQIVND (reference sequence). CDR3 amino acids: CASSEGNSQPQHF. The CDR3 bases are TGTGCCAGTAGTGAGGGAAATAGTCAGCCCCAGCATTTT.

This chain connects TRBV18 to TRBJ2-7; D ambiguous. Germline CDR1 and CDR2: KGHSH and LQKENI. Trimming pared 6 bases from V and 1 base from J, leaving 13 bases between. This CDR3 is 14 amino acids long. CDR3 bases: TGTGCCAGCTCCCGAGCGCTGGGGTCCTACGAGCAGTACTTC. Its translation: CASSRALGSYEQYF.

This clone turned up a few times. This chain connects TRBV30 to TRBJ1-4; no definite D call. Germline CDR1 is GTSNPN and CDR2 is SVGIG (reference sequence). V was shortened by 0 bases and J by 11 bases, with 19 bases between the two germline ends. The CDR3 loop spans 15 amino acids. CDR3 coding DNA: TGTGCCTGGAGTGTCATACCGCCCCCGGGAGGGAAACTGTTTTTT. Amino acid sequence: CAWSVIPPPGGKLFF. Full variable domain (remainder filled in from reference TRBV30 and TRBJ1-4): SQTIHQWPATLVQPVGSPLSLECTVEGTSNPNLYWYRQAAGRGLQLLFYSVGIGQISSEVPQNLSASRPQDRQFILSSKKLLLSDSGFYLCAWSVIPPPGGKLFFGSGTQLSVL.

The chain joins TRBV2 to TRBJ2-5; D may be TRBD1 or TRBD2 (5 bases each). This CDR3 contains 11 residues. Trimming shortened V by 8 bases and J by 12 bases, and 16 bases separated the two germline ends. Germline V gene data show CDR1 as SNHLY and CDR2 as FYNNEI. Here the CDR3 reads CASGTSPPKYF. The CDR3 DNA follows: TGTGCCAGCGGGACGTCCCCCCCGAAGTACTTC.

The chain recombines TRBV4-3 with TRBJ1-1; 8 positions agree with TRBD1. Germline values: CDR1 LGHNA, CDR2 YSLEER. V was clipped by 0 bases and J by 11 bases; unmatched bases: 5. The CDR3 loop spans 13 amino acids. The CDR3: CASSQEVRGQAFF. The CDR3 DNA follows: TGCGCCAGCAGCCAAGAAGTCAGGGGGCAGGCTTTCTTT.

V usage is TRBV5-6 and J usage is TRBJ1-3; 7 bases line up with TRBD1. The CDR3 is 17 residues long. J was trimmed by 0 bases and V by 0 bases; bases with no gene match: 6. Per germline, CDR1 SGHDT and CDR2 YYEEEE. The CDR3 here is CASSLGHRGGSGNTIYF. CDR3 bases: TGTGCCAGCAGCTTGGGGCACAGGGGTGGCTCTGGAAACACCATATATTTT.